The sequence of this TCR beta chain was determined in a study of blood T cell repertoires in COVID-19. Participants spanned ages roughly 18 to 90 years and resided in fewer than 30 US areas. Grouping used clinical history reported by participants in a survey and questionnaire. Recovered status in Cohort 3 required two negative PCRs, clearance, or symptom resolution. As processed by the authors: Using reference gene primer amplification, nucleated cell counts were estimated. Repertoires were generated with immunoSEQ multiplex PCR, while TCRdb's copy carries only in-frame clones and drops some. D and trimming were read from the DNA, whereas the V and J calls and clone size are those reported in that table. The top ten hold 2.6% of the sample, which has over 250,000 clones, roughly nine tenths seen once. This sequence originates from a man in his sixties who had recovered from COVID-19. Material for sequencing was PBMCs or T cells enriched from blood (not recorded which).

CDR3 DNA: TGTGCCAGTAGCCCCGGGGACAGAGAAACAGATACGCAGTATTTT. It codes for CASSPGDRETDTQYF. The chain employs TRBV19 and TRBJ2-3, with 7 bases aligning to TRBD1. The trim removed 6 bases at V and 3 bases at J, leaving 9 bases unmatched. The CDR3 loop spans 15 amino acids. Germline-derived CDR1 and CDR2 are LNHDA and SQIVND (reference sequence).